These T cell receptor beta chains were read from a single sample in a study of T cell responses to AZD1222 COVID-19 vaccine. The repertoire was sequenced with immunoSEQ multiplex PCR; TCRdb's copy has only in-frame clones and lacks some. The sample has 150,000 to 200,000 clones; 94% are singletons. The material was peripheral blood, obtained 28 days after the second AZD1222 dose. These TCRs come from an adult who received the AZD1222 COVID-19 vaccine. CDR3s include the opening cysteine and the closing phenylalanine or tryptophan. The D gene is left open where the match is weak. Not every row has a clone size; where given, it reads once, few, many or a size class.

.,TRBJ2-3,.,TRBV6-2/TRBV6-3,TGTGCCAGCAGTTACTCGAGTTCCGGATCCACAGATACGCAGTATTTT,CASSYSSSGSTDTQYF
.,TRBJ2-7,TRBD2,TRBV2,TGTGCCAGCAGTGACCCCGGGGAAGCGGGGAGCCAGCAGTACTTC,CASSDPGEAGSQQYF
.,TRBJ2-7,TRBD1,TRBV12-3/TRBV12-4,TGTGCCAGCACAGGGGGAAGCTACGAGCAGTACTTC,CASTGGSYEQYF
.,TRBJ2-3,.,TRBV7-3,TGTGCCAGCAGCAAACAGGGTAAGTTGGATACGCAGTATTTT,CASSKQGKLDTQYF
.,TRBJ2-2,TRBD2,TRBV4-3,TGCGCCAGCAGCCAAGCCGCGGGAGGGAGTCTCACCGGGGAGCTGTTTTTT,CASSQAAGGSLTGELFF
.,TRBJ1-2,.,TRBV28,TGTGCCAGCAGTCGCGGGTTGCCATTAGGCTACACCTTC,CASSRGLPLGYTF
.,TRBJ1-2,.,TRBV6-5,TGTGCCAGCAGTCCGGGGGGAAGCTATGGCTACACCTTC,CASSPGGSYGYTF
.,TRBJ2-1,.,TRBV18,TGTGCCAGCTCACCTGGGGCTGGATCTAGGGAAAATGAGCAGTTCTTC,CASSPGAGSRENEQFF
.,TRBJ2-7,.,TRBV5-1,TGCGCCAGCAGCTTGAGTCCCAGCGGCTCTCCCTACGAGCAGTACTTC,CASSLSPSGSPYEQYF
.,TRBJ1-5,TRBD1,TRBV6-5,TGTGCCAGCAGAACCGGGACAGGGGGACTTTTTGCCCAGCATTTT,CASRTGTGGLFAQHF
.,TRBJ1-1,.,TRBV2,TGTGCCAGCAGTGACAGGGAAGCTTTCTTT,CASSDREAFF
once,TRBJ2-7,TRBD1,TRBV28,TGTGCCAGCACTCCTGCCGGGACAGGGGACGAGCAGTACTTC,CASTPAGTGDEQYF
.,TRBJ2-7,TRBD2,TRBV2,TGTGCCAGCGACCTAGCGGGCCGCTACGAGCAGTACTTC,CASDLAGRYEQYF
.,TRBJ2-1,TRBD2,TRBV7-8,TGTGCCAGCAGCTCAGTTAGACTAGCGAAGAATGAGCAGTTCTTC,CASSSVRLAKNEQFF
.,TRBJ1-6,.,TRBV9,TGTGCCAGCAGCGTAGGAGGGGAGTCACCCCTCCACTTT,CASSVGGESPLHF
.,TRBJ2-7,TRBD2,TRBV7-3,TGTGCCAGCAGCTTACAAGCGGGAGGCTCCTACGAGCAGTACTTC,CASSLQAGGSYEQYF
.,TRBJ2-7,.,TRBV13,TGTGCCAGCGGGCGGGGTACCTACGAGCAGTACTTC,CASGRGTYEQYF
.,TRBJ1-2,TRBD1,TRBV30,TGTGCCTGGAGTGCGGGCAGGGGGCATAACAATGGCTACACCTTC,CAWSAGRGHNNGYTF
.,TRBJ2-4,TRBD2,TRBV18,TGTGCCAGCTCACCAGACGGGAGGCTGGGCATTCAGTACTTC,CASSPDGRLGIQYF
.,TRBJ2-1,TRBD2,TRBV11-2,TGTGCCAGCAGCTTAACTAGCGGCCGCTACAATGAGCAGTTCTTC,CASSLTSGRYNEQFF
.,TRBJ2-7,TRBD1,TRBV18,TGTGCCAGCTCCCCGGACAGGGTGAGAGTCTACGAGCAGTACTTC,CASSPDRVRVYEQYF
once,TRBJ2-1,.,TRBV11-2,TGTGCCAGCAGTCGTACGGACAATGAGCAGTTCTTC,CASSRTDNEQFF
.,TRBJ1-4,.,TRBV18,TGTGCCAGCTCACCCTTCACTAATGAAAAACTGTTTTTT,CASSPFTNEKLFF
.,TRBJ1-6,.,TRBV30,TGTGCCTGGAGGAGGGTAGGGTTAGATTCACCCCTCCACTTT,CAWRRVGLDSPLHF
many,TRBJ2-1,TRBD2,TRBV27,TGTGCCAGCAGTTTATTTGGGACTAGCGGGAGGGCCAATTATGAGCAGTTCTTC,CASSLFGTSGRANYEQFF
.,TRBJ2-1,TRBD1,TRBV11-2,TGTGCCAGCAGCCAGGGGGACCTGAGCTCCTACAATGAGCAGTTCTTC,CASSQGDLSSYNEQFF
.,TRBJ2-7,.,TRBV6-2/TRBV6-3,TGTGCCAGCAGTTACGGAACTAGTCAGTACTTC,CASSYGTSQYF
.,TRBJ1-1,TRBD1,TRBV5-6,TGTGCCAGCAGCTTGCTGGACAGGTTGAACACTGAAGCTTTCTTT,CASSLLDRLNTEAFF
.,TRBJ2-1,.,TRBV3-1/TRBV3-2,TGTGCCAGCAGCCAGTCGGCAGGGGGGGCCTACAATGAGCAGTTCTTC,CASSQSAGGAYNEQFF
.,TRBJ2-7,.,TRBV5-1,TGCGCCAGCAGCTTGGGGTTAGGGGTAAGTCCGAATGAGCAGTACTTC,CASSLGLGVSPNEQYF
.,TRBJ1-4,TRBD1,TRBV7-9,TGTGCCAGCAGCTCGATTTTCGCAGGGGGAGATAATGAAAAACTGTTTTTT,CASSSIFAGGDNEKLFF
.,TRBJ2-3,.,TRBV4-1,TGCGCCAGCAGCCAAGAGAAGGCCCTTAGCACAGATACGCAGTATTTT,CASSQEKALSTDTQYF
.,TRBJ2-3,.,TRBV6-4,TGTGCCAGCAGTCCGGGACCAGACACAGATACGCAGTATTTT,CASSPGPDTDTQYF
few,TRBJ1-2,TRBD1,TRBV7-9,TGTGCCAGCAGCTTAGCGACAGGGGCATATGGCTACACCTTC,CASSLATGAYGYTF
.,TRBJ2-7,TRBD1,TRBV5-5,TGTGCCAGCAGCTTGGGACAGGGGGCCTACGAGCAGTACTTC,CASSLGQGAYEQYF
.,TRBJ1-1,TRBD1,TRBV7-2,TGTGCCAGCAGCAGGGACAGCTGGAACACTGAAGCTTTCTTT,CASSRDSWNTEAFF
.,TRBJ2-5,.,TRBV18,TGTGCCAGCTCCCCCCCCGTATGGGGGGAGGAGACCCAGTACTTC,CASSPPVWGEETQYF
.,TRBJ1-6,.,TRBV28,TGTGCCAGCGACACCCCGAGGGGTTACGCACCCCTCCACTTT,CASDTPRGYAPLHF